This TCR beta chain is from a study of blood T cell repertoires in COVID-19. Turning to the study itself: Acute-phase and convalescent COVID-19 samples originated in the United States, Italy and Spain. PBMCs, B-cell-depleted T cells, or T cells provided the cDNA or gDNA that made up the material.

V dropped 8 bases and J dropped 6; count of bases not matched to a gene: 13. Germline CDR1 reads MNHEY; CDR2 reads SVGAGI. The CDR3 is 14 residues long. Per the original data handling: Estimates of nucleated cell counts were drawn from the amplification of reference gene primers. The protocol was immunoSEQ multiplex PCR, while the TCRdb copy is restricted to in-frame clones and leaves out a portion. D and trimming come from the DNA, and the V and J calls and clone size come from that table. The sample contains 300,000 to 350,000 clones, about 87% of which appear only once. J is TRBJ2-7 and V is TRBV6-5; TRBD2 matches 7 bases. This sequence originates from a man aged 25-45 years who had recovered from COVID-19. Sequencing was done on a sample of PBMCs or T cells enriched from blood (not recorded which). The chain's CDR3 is CASGGGTVSFEQYF. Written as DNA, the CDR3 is TGTGCCAGCGGGGGGGGGACGGTTTCTTTCGAGCAGTACTTC.